Presented here are 3 T cell receptor beta chains from one specimen sequenced in a study of cytomegalovirus exposure and HLA in healthy donors. Primers included in the PCR were 60 Vbeta and 13 Jbeta primers. Here immunoSEQ multiplex PCR was the method, and the copy in TCRdb shows in-frame clones only, minus some. In all, the sample yields tens of thousands of clones. Sequenced: PBMCs. The receptors derive from a woman aged 25 to 39 in good health and CMV-seronegative.

The rearrangement links TRBV15 to TRBJ1-5; 8 bases fit TRBD1. There are 13 residues in the CDR3. Per the germline V gene, CDR1 is LNHNV and CDR2 is YYDKDF (reference sequence). V was pared by 11 bases and J by 3 bases, with 6 bases of the junction left unmatched. This CDR3 is CASGDRTNQPQHF. As DNA, the CDR3 is TGTGCCTCGGGGGACAGGACCAATCAGCCCCAGCATTTT. The full variable domain, its missing parts supplied by reference TRBV15 and TRBJ1-5, is DAMVIQNPRYQVTQFGKPVTLSCSQTLNHNVMYWYQQKSSQAPKLLFHYYDKDFNNEADTPDNFQSRRPNTSFCFLDIRSPGLGDTAMYLCASGDRTNQPQHFGDGTRLSIL.

V gene TRBV27 combines with J gene TRBJ2-7; D is possibly TRBD2 (7 bases). The germline CDR1 and CDR2 sequences are MNHEY and SMNVEV (reference sequence). This CDR3 is built from 15 residues. V lost 6 bases and J lost 2, with 17 bases in between. The chain's CDR3 is CASSWGGGKPYEQYF. CDR3 DNA sequence: TGTGCCAGCAGCTGGGGGGGCGGGAAACCCTACGAGCAGTACTTC.

The V gene is TRBV19, the J gene TRBJ2-1; 7 bases line up with TRBD1. This CDR3 spans 13 amino acids. V shed 5 bases, J shed 6 bases, and the junction held 4 bases outside the gene matches. Germline CDR1 is LNHDA and CDR2 is SQIVND (reference sequence). The CDR3 DNA reads TGTGCCAGTAGTCAGGGGGTCGGCAATGAGCAGTTCTTC. Its translation is CASSQGVGNEQFF.